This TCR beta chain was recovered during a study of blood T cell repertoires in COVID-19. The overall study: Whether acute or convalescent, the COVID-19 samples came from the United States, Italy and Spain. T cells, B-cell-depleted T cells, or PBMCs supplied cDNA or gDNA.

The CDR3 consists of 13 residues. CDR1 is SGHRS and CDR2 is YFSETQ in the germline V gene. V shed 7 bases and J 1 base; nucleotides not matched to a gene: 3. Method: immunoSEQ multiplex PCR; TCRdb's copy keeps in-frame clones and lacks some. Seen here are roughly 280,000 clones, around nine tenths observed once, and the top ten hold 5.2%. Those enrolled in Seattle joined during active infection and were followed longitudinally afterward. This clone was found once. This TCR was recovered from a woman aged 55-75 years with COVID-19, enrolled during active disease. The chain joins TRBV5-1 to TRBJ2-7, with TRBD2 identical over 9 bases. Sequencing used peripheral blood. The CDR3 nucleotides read TGCGCCAGCGGACTAGCGAATTCCTACGAGCAGTACTTC. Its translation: CASGLANSYEQYF. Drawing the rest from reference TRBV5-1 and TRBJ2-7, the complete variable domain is KAGVTQTPRYLIKTRGQQVTLSCSPISGHRSVSWYQQTPGQGLQFLFEYFSETQRNKGNFPGRFSGRQFSNSRSEMNVSTLELGDSALYLCASGLANSYEQYFGPGTRLTVT.